One and the same sample provided the 22 T cell receptor beta chains below, sequenced in a study of blood T cells in healthy people across ages. The use of a sample-barcoded 5' primer and a J-beta primer mix characterized a second PCR of roughly 6 to 11 cycles. TCRdb reanalysed the 5' RACE reads using MiXCR and keeps one entry per CDR3 protein. This sample has around 600,000 distinct CDR3 sequences, with 40% to 55% found just once. The sequenced material came from blood. The source of these receptors is an elderly man in good health.

This chain uses TRBV20-1 with TRBJ2-7; D uncertain. The ends were cut back, 6 bases at V and 2 bases at J, with 11 bases in the middle. The CDR3 sequence is 12 residues long. CDR1 and CDR2 from the germline V gene are DFQATT and SNEGSKA (reference sequence). The CDR3 coding sequence is TGCAGTGCCCAGGCACAAACCTACGAGCAGTACTTC. It translates to CSAQAQTYEQYF.

This clonotype appeared a few times. The genes are TRBV14 and TRBJ1-6; maybe TRBD1 (6 bases). The V gene lost 5 bases and the J gene lost 7 bases, with 12 bases spanning the gap. This CDR3 comprises 14 residues. CDR1 and CDR2 from the germline V gene are SGHDN and FVKESK. Here the CDR3 reads CASSASQGNSPLHF. The DNA of the CDR3 is TGTGCCAGCAGCGCAAGCCAGGGGAATTCACCCCTCCACTTT.

The rearrangement uses TRBV10-3 and TRBJ2-4; TRBD2 aligns across 10 bases. The V gene's germline CDR1 is ENHRY and CDR2 SYGVKD. CDR3 size: 14 residues. V lost 6 bases to trimming and J lost 13 bases; unmatched junction nucleotides: 12. The CDR3 loop is CAISQREGSSEQYF. The CDR3 DNA reads TGTGCCATCAGCCAGCGGGAGGGAAGTAGTGAGCAGTACTTC.

This clonotype was observed many times. V is TRBV6-5 and J is TRBJ2-5; 7 positions match TRBD1. The CDR3 contains 12 residues. Germline V gene lookup returns CDR1 MNHEY and CDR2 SVGAGI. V lost 6 bases, J lost 5 bases, and 3 bases stayed unmatched. CDR3 loop: CASRQGSETQYF. CDR3 bases: TGTGCCAGCAGACAGGGGTCGGAGACCCAGTACTTC.

The CDR3 sequence is CAWSVGPNEKLFF. Written as DNA, the CDR3 is TGTGCCTGGAGTGTGGGGCCTAATGAAAAACTGTTTTTT. J is TRBJ1-4 and V is TRBV30; tentative D call: TRBD1 (5 bases). Trimming cost V 0 bases and J 3 bases, with 5 bases left between them. Germline loops: CDR1 GTSNPN, CDR2 SVGIG (reference sequence). CDR3 length: 13 residues. The full variable domain, rest sourced from reference TRBV30 and TRBJ1-4, is SQTIHQWPATLVQPVGSPLSLECTVEGTSNPNLYWYRQAAGRGLQLLFYSVGIGQISSEVPQNLSASRPQDRQFILSSKKLLLSDSGFYLCAWSVGPNEKLFFGSGTQLSVL.

The chain uses TRBV15 and TRBJ2-7, with D unresolved. Trimming took 0 bases from V and 3 from J, leaving 12 bases between them. The CDR3 sequence is 15 residues long. Germline V gene lookup returns CDR1 LNHNV and CDR2 YYDKDF (reference sequence). This CDR3 reads CATSRDKQDLYEQYF. Here the CDR3 DNA reads TGTGCCACCAGCAGAGATAAGCAGGACCTCTACGAGCAGTACTTC. Combining the CDR3 with reference TRBV15 and TRBJ2-7 gives the whole variable domain DAMVIQNPRYQVTQFGKPVTLSCSQTLNHNVMYWYQQKSSQAPKLLFHYYDKDFNNEADTPDNFQSRRPNTSFCFLDIRSPGLGDTAMYLCATSRDKQDLYEQYFGPGTRLTVT.

This rearrangement joins TRBV15 to TRBJ1-1; maybe TRBD1 (5 bases). V was trimmed by 0 bases and J by 3 bases, leaving 11 bases between them. Germline loops: CDR1 LNHNV, CDR2 YYDKDF (reference sequence). The CDR3 runs 15 residues. The chain's CDR3 is CATSRDAGFDTEAFF. CDR3 DNA sequence: TGTGCCACCAGCAGAGATGCAGGGTTCGACACTGAAGCTTTCTTT.

The V and J genes are TRBV12-5 and TRBJ2-7, with D perhaps TRBD2 (6 bases). The CDR3 has 14 residues. V was clipped by 1 base and J by 4 bases, with 11 bases between them. Germline V gene lookup returns CDR1 LGHNT and CDR2 FRNRAP. The CDR3 DNA follows: TGTGCTAGTGGTTTGGCGGGAGCGAATTACGAGCAGTACTTC. Translating it yields CASGLAGANYEQYF.

This clonotype was seen more than once but under ten times. The chain's CDR3 is CASSLVAEAPMGTQYF. CDR3 nucleotides: TGTGCCAGCAGCTTAGTAGCGGAGGCCCCAATGGGGACGCAGTATTTT. The chain employs TRBV7-2 and TRBJ2-3, with a weak D call TRBD2 (6 bases). Between the trimmed V and J ends, which lost 1 base and 9 bases, there was a span of 20 bases. The germline V gene encodes CDR1 SGHTA and CDR2 FQGNSA. The CDR3 consists of 16 residues.

Notes on this clonotype: A much larger clone differs by one base, so this may be a read error. The V and J genes are TRBV7-9 and TRBJ2-7, with 9 bases lining up with TRBD2. V lost 5 bases to trimming and J lost 7 bases; unmatched junction nucleotides: 15. The germline CDR1 and CDR2 sequences are SEHNR and FQNEAQ (reference sequence). The CDR3 sequence is 16 residues long. The CDR3 region has the DNA TGTGCCAGCAGCCCCACCTTAGGTAGCGGGAGCCTTGAGCAGTACTTC. It yields the protein CASSPTLGSGSLEQYF.

This clonotype was found once. The rearrangement uses TRBV2 and TRBJ1-1; 9 bases match TRBD1. CDR3 length: 19 residues. After removal of 3 bases from V and 4 bases from J, the junction contained 18 bases not matched to a gene. The V gene's germline CDR1 is SNHLY and CDR2 FYNNEI. CDR3 sequence reads: CASSDPGTGSRGWGTEAFF. The CDR3 DNA sequence: TGTGCCAGCAGTGACCCCGGGACAGGGAGTAGGGGATGGGGCACTGAAGCTTTCTTT.

The genes are TRBV7-9 and TRBJ2-1; D perhaps matches TRBD2 (5 bases). Trimming left V 3 bases short and J 10 bases short, with 19 bases between. This CDR3 spans 15 amino acids. Germline assignment: CDR1 SEHNR and CDR2 FQNEAQ (reference sequence). The CDR3 nucleotides are TGTGCCAGCAGCTTTCCGTCGGGCGTCCCGGGGGAGCAGTTCTTC. Its protein product is CASSFPSGVPGEQFF.

This clonotype was seen a few times. The chain uses TRBV7-9 and TRBJ2-4; D is perhaps TRBD1 (5 bases). The last part of the DNA fits TRBJ2-7 better; the J call may be wrong. CDR1 and CDR2 from the germline V gene are SEHNR and FQNEAQ (reference sequence). The CDR3 covers 13 residues. CDR3 sequence: CASSWGLLYEQYF. The CDR3, as DNA: TGTGCCAGCAGCTGGGGCCTTCTATACGAGCAGTACTTC.

Only a few counts were recorded for this clonotype. V gene TRBV12-3 or TRBV12-4 combines with J gene TRBJ1-6; perhaps TRBD1 as D (5 bases). This CDR3 has 16 amino acids. V shed 5 bases and J shed 4 bases, with 15 bases lying between them. CDR3 coding DNA: TGTGCCAGCAGTGAGGGGAATAGTAGGTATAATTCACCCCTCCACTTT. Protein sequence: CASSEGNSRYNSPLHF.

The chain couples TRBV20-1 to TRBJ1-2, with D unclear. The V and J ends lost 6 bases and 2 bases respectively, with 10 bases between them. The CDR3 spans 12 residues. The germline CDR1 and CDR2 sequences are DFQATT and SNEGSKA (reference sequence). This CDR3 is CSAVHLNYGYTF. CDR3 in DNA: TGCAGTGCCGTACATTTAAACTATGGCTACACCTTC.

The chain joins TRBV10-3 to TRBJ2-5; TRBD2 is a possible D gene (5 bases). From germline, CDR1 is ENHRY and CDR2 SYGVKD. Trimming left V 2 bases short and J 3 bases short, with 25 bases between. The CDR3 covers 19 residues. The CDR3: CAISEEGQAIMKNKETQYF. The DNA for the CDR3 is TGTGCCATCAGTGAGGAGGGCCAGGCCATTATGAAAAACAAAGAGACCCAGTACTTC.

Of note for this clonotype: A much larger clone lies a single base off, so this may be a read error. The chain employs TRBV5-1 and TRBJ2-5; tentative D call: TRBD1 (5 bases). Trimming removed 3 bases at V and 5 bases at J, with 20 bases between. From germline, CDR1 is SGHRS and CDR2 YFSETQ. The CDR3 is 16 amino acids. The CDR3 region is CASSYQQEFAVETQYF. The CDR3 DNA follows: TGCGCCAGCAGCTATCAACAGGAATTCGCGGTGGAGACCCAGTACTTC.

This chain links TRBV20-1 with TRBJ2-3; 10 bases line up with TRBD1. The trim removed 7 bases at V and 7 bases at J, leaving 11 bases unmatched. This CDR3 comprises 14 residues. The germline CDR1 and CDR2 sequences are DFQATT and SNEGSKA (reference sequence). CDR3 nucleotide sequence: TGCAGTGTATACCGGGACAGGGGAGCTAATACGCAGTATTTT. This translates into CSVYRDRGANTQYF.

Turning to this clonotype: At one boundary the junction diverges from the germline segment, which might be a read error. This chain connects TRBV2 to TRBJ2-3; D is unclear. This CDR3 contains 14 residues. Germline V CDR1 and CDR2: SNHLY, FYNNEI. Here the CDR3 reads CASSDLAGTDTQYF. In nucleotides, the CDR3 is TGTGCTAGCAGTGATCTCGCAGGTACCGATACGCAGTATTTT.

The V and J genes are TRBV10-3 and TRBJ2-1, with D possibly being TRBD1 (6 bases). The germline CDR1 and CDR2 sequences are ENHRY and SYGVKD. Trimming shortened V by 10 bases and J by 9 bases, and 13 bases separated the two germline ends. The CDR3 consists of 11 residues. The CDR3 DNA follows: TGTGCCAGTATGACAGGTGTTGAGCAGTTCTTC. This encodes CASMTGVEQFF.

This clonotype turned up a few times. J is TRBJ2-3 and V is TRBV3-1, with a weak D call TRBD1 (6 bases). In germline, CDR1 is LGHDT, CDR2 YNNKEL (reference sequence). The CDR3 sequence is 16 residues long. V lost 3 bases and J lost 0, with 13 bases in between. This CDR3 is CASSQLKDRSTDTQYF. In nucleotides, the CDR3 is TGTGCCAGCAGCCAGCTGAAGGACAGAAGCACAGATACGCAGTATTTT.

The rearrangement links TRBV19 to TRBJ2-5, with D unclear. The CDR3 covers 13 residues. Germline V CDR1 and CDR2: LNHDA, SQIVND (reference sequence). The V end lost 4 bases, the J end lost 4 bases, and 10 bases lay between the germline ends. The CDR3 spells CASSRALLETQYF. CDR3 DNA: TGTGCCAGTAGTAGGGCCCTGCTAGAGACCCAGTACTTC.